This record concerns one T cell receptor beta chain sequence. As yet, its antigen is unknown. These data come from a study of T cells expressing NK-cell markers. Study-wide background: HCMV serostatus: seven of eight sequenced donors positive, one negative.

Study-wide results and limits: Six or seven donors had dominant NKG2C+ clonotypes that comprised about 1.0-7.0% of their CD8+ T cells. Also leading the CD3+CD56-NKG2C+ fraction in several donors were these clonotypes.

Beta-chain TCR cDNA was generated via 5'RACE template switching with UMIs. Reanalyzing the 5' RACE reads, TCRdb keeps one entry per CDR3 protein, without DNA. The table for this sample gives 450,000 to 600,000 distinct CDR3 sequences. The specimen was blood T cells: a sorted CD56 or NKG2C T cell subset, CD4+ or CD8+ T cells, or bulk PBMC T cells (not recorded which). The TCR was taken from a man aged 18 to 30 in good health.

CDR3: CSVEGGTGIQITDTQYF. The chain employs TRBV29-1 and TRBJ2-3; TCRdb reports TRBD1, a call that lacks DNA to check it against. From germline, CDR1 is SQVTM and CDR2 ANQGSEA. The CDR3 length is 17 residues.